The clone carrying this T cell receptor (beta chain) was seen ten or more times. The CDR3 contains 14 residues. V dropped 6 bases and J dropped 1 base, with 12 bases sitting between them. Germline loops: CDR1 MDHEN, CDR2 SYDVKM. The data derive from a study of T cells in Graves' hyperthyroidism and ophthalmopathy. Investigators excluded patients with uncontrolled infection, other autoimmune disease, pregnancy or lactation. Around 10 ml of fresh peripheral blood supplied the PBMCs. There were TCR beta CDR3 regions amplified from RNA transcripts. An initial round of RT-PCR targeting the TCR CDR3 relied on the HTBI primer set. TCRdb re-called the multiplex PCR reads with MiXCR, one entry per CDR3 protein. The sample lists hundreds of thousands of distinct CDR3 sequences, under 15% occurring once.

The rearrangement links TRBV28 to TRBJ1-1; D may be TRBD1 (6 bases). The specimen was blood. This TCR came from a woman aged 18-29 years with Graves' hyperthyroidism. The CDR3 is CASSPGGANTEAFF. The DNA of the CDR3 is TGTGCCAGCAGCCCCGGGGGGGCGAACACTGAAGCTTTCTTT.